This T cell receptor (beta chain) was recovered during a study of T cells in Graves' hyperthyroidism and ophthalmopathy. Graves' hyperthyroidism was deemed stable absent ophthalmopathy progression within 18 months. The study excluded patients with uncontrolled infection, other autoimmune disease, pregnancy or lactation. Clinical symptoms, serum thyroxine and TRAb, thyroid ultrasound and orbital computed tomography together formed the diagnostic basis. There were TCR beta CDR3 regions amplified from RNA transcripts. A set of HTBI primers served as the primers for a first-round RT-PCR of the TCR CDR3. MiXCR, run by TCRdb on the multiplex PCR reads, gives a single entry per CDR3 protein. Among roughly 350,000 distinct CDR3 sequences listed, approximately 15% were seen once. This clonotype was detected ten times or more. The CDR3 loop spans 14 amino acids. Trimming removed 2 bases from V and 0 bases from J, with 8 bases in between.

Sequences were obtained from blood. The V gene is TRBV12-3 or TRBV12-4, the J gene TRBJ2-7; D ambiguous. The clonotype originates from a woman aged 25 to 39 with Graves' hyperthyroidism. The CDR3 DNA reads TGTGCCAGCAGTTTAAAGGCAGCCTCCTACGAGCAGTACTTC. The encoded protein is CASSLKAASYEQYF.